This is a list of T cell receptor beta chains from one sample in a study of shared clonotypes between healthy human individuals. The method was immunoSEQ multiplex PCR; TCRdb's version includes in-frame clones alone and lacks a portion of them. The table includes approximately 740,000 clones, about 91% detected once. Sequenced: naive CD8+ T cells sorted from blood. The receptors originated from a man aged 25 to 40 in good health. Both conserved end residues are part of each CDR3. Fields, in order: J gene, D gene, clone size, V gene, CDR3 protein, CDR3 DNA. D genes are given only for firm matches. For some rows the clone size is stated as once, few or many, or as a class when expanded; others skip it.

TRBJ1-3,NA,NA,TRBV7-9,CASSSTESSGNTIYF,TGTGCCAGCAGCTCGACAGAGAGCTCTGGAAACACCATATATTTT
TRBJ1-5,NA,NA,TRBV28,CASSLDRPVFPQHF,TGTGCCAGCAGCCTTGACAGGCCCGTTTTTCCCCAGCATTTT
TRBJ2-1,NA,NA,TRBV11-3,CASSLGTNEQFF,TGTGCCAGCAGCTTAGGAACGAATGAGCAGTTCTTC
TRBJ2-2,TRBD2,NA,TRBV14,CASSRGTSGENTGELFF,TGTGCCAGCAGCCGCGGGACTAGCGGGGAGAACACCGGGGAGCTGTTTTTT
TRBJ2-5,NA,once,TRBV2,CASISGGTQYF,TGTGCCAGCATATCCGGGGGGACCCAGTACTTC
TRBJ2-4,NA,NA,TRBV5-1,CASSLGGWAKDIQYF,TGCGCCAGCAGCTTGGGGGGATGGGCGAAGGACATTCAGTACTTC
TRBJ2-7,TRBD1,NA,TRBV5-1,CASSTPGQGAGEQYF,TGCGCCAGCAGCACGCCCGGACAGGGGGCGGGCGAGCAGTACTTC
TRBJ2-5,TRBD2,NA,TRBV29-1,CSAEGTSGSRETQYF,TGCAGCGCCGAGGGGACTAGCGGGAGTCGGGAGACCCAGTACTTC
TRBJ2-5,TRBD2,NA,TRBV7-9,CASSHLTSGSQQTQYF,TGTGCCAGCAGCCACTTGACTAGCGGGAGTCAGCAGACCCAGTACTTC
TRBJ2-7,TRBD1,NA,TRBV7-9,CASSYGTGISYEQYF,TGTGCCAGCAGCTATGGGACAGGGATATCCTACGAGCAGTACTTC